These T cell receptor beta chains were read from a single sample in a study of T cells after yellow fever vaccination. Using its own MiXCR run on the 5' RACE reads, TCRdb lists one record per CDR3 protein. This sample has under 500,000 distinct CDR3 sequences, with roughly a sixth found just once. The sample was PBMCs, taken before the yellow fever booster vaccination. These receptors were obtained from a man between 18 and 35 years old who received the YFV17D yellow fever vaccine. The CDR3 runs from the conserved cysteine through the conserved F or W. The listing skips clone size in some rows; elsewhere it reads once, few, many or a size class.

j_call | clone_size | v_call | cdr3_length | cdr3_aa
TRBJ1-4 | few | TRBV7-8 | 13 | CASSSGRLEKLFF
TRBJ2-5 | few | TRBV19 | 18 | CASSISTSGWPNQETQYF
TRBJ2-1 | - | TRBV7-6 | 18 | CASSRHGTGYFSYNEQFF
TRBJ1-5 | few | TRBV2 | 14 | CASSELAGNQPQHF
TRBJ2-5 | few | TRBV6-5 | 14 | CASSYSKMGGSQYF
TRBJ1-1 | few | TRBV24-1 | 15 | CATSESRTAGTEAFF
TRBJ2-6 | many | TRBV7-3 | 17 | CASSVNGAGTGANVLTF
TRBJ1-3 | few | TRBV10-3 | 14 | CAITRDSSGNTIYF
TRBJ2-1 | - | TRBV3-1 | 16 | CASSQDYRTGGLEQFF
TRBJ2-3 | - | TRBV7-3 | 15 | CASSLTGGWTDTQYF
TRBJ2-1 | few | TRBV6-2/TRBV6-3 | 13 | CASSYRGGFEQFF
TRBJ1-1 | - | TRBV9 | 17 | CASSGRGTGTMNTEAFF
TRBJ2-1 | few | TRBV7-9 | 15 | CASSFGQGLDNEQFF
TRBJ2-7 | - | TRBV5-1 | 15 | CASSSRDYSSYEQYF
TRBJ2-1 | - | TRBV7-2 | 13 | CASSLPGGNRQIF
TRBJ2-5 | few | TRBV5-1 | 14 | CASSRNPYQETQYF
TRBJ2-6 | few | TRBV5-6 | 18 | CASTPDRARWSGANVLTF
TRBJ2-1 | - | TRBV5-1 | 15 | CASSGAGNLYNEQFF
TRBJ2-1 | few | TRBV5-1 | 16 | CASSLARTSGGDEQFF
TRBJ2-3 | many | TRBV7-9 | 14 | CASSPGRTTDTQYF
TRBJ1-1 | - | TRBV7-2 | 14 | CASSAGGGHTEAFF
TRBJ2-2 | many | TRBV29-1 | 13 | CSVGQGSTGELFF
TRBJ1-2 | few | TRBV29-1 | 15 | CSVVPRTGGGYGYTF
TRBJ2-3 | few | TRBV20-1 | 17 | CSARGLAGGWSTDTQYF
TRBJ1-2 | - | TRBV29-1 | 12 | CSSKGAGYGYTF
TRBJ1-2 | - | TRBV6-1 | 14 | CASSEAGRLYGYTF
TRBJ2-1 | few | TRBV12-3/TRBV12-4 | 15 | CASSFVAGGLNEQFF
TRBJ2-3 | few | TRBV4-1 | 12 | CASGGLTDTQYF
TRBJ1-1 | - | TRBV7-2 | 15 | CASSLEAQGWTEAFF
TRBJ1-6 | - | TRBV7-4 | 15 | CASTPGEAHNSPLHF
TRBJ1-1 | few | TRBV6-5 | 16 | CASSYSIHAGITEAFF
TRBJ2-5 | - | TRBV29-1 | 14 | CSVERQMYQETQYF
TRBJ1-2 | few | TRBV20-1 | 13 | CSARTDQNYGYTF
TRBJ2-1 | few | TRBV7-9 | 15 | CASSPPGAEDNEQFF
TRBJ1-6 | few | TRBV6-5 | 18 | CASRPDREVGTYNSPLHF
TRBJ2-3 | - | TRBV6-1 | 13 | CASTSPGPDTQYF
TRBJ1-1 | few | TRBV7-6 | 13 | CASSPGTRPEAFF
TRBJ1-5 | once | TRBV11-2 | 14 | CASSIDRATQPQHF
TRBJ2-1 | - | TRBV7-9 | 14 | CASSSVRGVNEQFF
TRBJ2-5 | - | TRBV9 | 18 | CASSSPTSGGPRAETQYF
TRBJ2-2 | - | TRBV11-2 | 15 | CASRLEGGNTGELFF
TRBJ1-1 | few | TRBV30 | 13 | CAWSIGSGTEAFF
TRBJ1-2 | few | TRBV12-3/TRBV12-4 | 14 | CASSSARRSYGYTF
TRBJ2-3 | - | TRBV4-2 | 13 | CASSQGLSGTQYF
TRBJ2-2 | - | TRBV9 | 13 | CASSVTNTGELFF
TRBJ2-1 | - | TRBV29-1 | 11 | CSVTSVNEQFF
TRBJ2-1 | - | TRBV6-6 | 11 | CASSTRTVQFF
TRBJ2-1 | - | TRBV20-1 | 13 | CSAPLDVDNEQFF
TRBJ2-1 | - | TRBV9 | 14 | CASSVGVKNNEQFF
TRBJ2-5 | - | TRBV11-2 | 14 | CASSRGLDQETQYF
TRBJ2-6 | - | TRBV9 | 16 | CASSVGQISGANVLTF
TRBJ2-6 | few | TRBV27 | 15 | CATSPLLSGANVLTF
TRBJ2-2 | - | TRBV5-5 | 15 | CASSLGPSDTGELFF
TRBJ2-7 | few | TRBV21-1 | 14 | CASSKWGQGDEQYF
TRBJ2-5 | - | TRBV3-1 | 14 | CASSLQGSSETQYF
TRBJ1-1 | once | TRBV12-3/TRBV12-4 | 15 | CASSPQGPPDTEAFF